The rows below give T cell receptor beta chains drawn from one sample of a study of metastatic and nonmetastatic thyroid tumors. Via MiXCR, TCRdb re-called the PCR reads. The top ten hold 5.5% to 6.5% of the sample, which has tens of thousands of clones, 24% seen once. The sequenced material came from tumor tissue. These receptors all come from a female donor with papillary thyroid cancer or a benign thyroid nodule (not recorded which). Some clones in this sample may be carry-over from other donors' samples. Each CDR3 is given with its conserved first and last residue. The D gene is left open where the match is weak. Some rows have no size entry. The others give once, few or many, or a class for an expanded clone.

d_call,clone_size,v_call,j_call,cdr3_nt,cdr3_aa
TRBD2,-,TRBV20-1,TRBJ2-7,TGCAGTGCCCCACCTGGGACTAGCGGGGCAAGCTCCTACGAGCAGTACTTC,CSAPPGTSGASSYEQYF
-,-,TRBV5-1,TRBJ2-7,TGCGCCAGCAGCTTGACGGGGGGCGAGTACGAGCAGTACTTC,CASSLTGGEYEQYF
TRBD1,many,TRBV10-3,TRBJ2-5,TGTGCCATCTCGGACAGGGGCGAGACCCAGTACTTC,CAISDRGETQYF
TRBD1,many,TRBV11-1,TRBJ2-7,TGTGCCAGCAGCTTTAACCAGGGGGCTAAATCCTACGAGCAGTACTTC,CASSFNQGAKSYEQYF
-,-,TRBV20-1,TRBJ2-2,TGCAGTGCTAGAGATCCGCGGCGGGAGAACACCGGGGAGCTGTTTTTT,CSARDPRRENTGELFF
TRBD1,many,TRBV4-2,TRBJ1-5,TGTGCCAGCAGCAAGGACAGGGGGCAAGGGCAGCCCCAGCATTTT,CASSKDRGQGQPQHF
-,medium-sized,TRBV20-1,TRBJ1-6,TGCAGTGCTAGACCCCCCGGCTATAATTCACCCCTCCACTTT,CSARPPGYNSPLHF
-,-,TRBV20-1,TRBJ2-7,TGCAGTGCTAGAGGGGAATCGGACTACGAGCAGTACTTC,CSARGESDYEQYF
TRBD1,medium-sized,TRBV28,TRBJ1-3,TGTGCCAGCAGTTTAACAAACAGGGGGCTGAACACCATATATTTT,CASSLTNRGLNTIYF
TRBD1,once,TRBV11-2,TRBJ2-7,TGTGCCAGCAGCTCCGTACAGGGGGCGCGAGAGCAGTACTTC,CASSSVQGAREQYF
-,many,TRBV12-3/TRBV12-4,TRBJ2-5,TGTGCCAGCACCTCCCCGGACCGGGGGACCCAGTACTTC,CASTSPDRGTQYF
-,medium-sized,TRBV7-2,TRBJ2-1,TGTGCCAGCAGCTTAGTTGTAGCGACCACTTACAATGAGCAGTTCTTC,CASSLVVATTYNEQFF
TRBD1,many,TRBV28,TRBJ1-5,TGTGCCAGCACCTTAGCGAGGGGGCCTCAGCCCCAGCATTTT,CASTLARGPQPQHF
-,-,TRBV6-1,TRBJ1-6,TGTGCCAGCATTGAAGGACATGGGGTTTCACCCCTCCACTTT,CASIEGHGVSPLHF
-,medium-sized,TRBV10-2,TRBJ2-7,TGCGCCAGCAGCAGGGTCTACGAGCAGTACTTC,CASSRVYEQYF
-,-,TRBV19,TRBJ1-6,TGTGCCAGTAGTCTCGCTGGAGGGAGTAATTCACCCCTCCACTTT,CASSLAGGSNSPLHF
-,many,TRBV28,TRBJ2-4,TGTGCCAGCAGTTTATTCGGACAAGGAATAGCCAAAAACATTCAGTACTTC,CASSLFGQGIAKNIQYF
TRBD1,many,TRBV20-1,TRBJ2-5,TGCAGTGCCGGGACAGGCCTCCAAGAGACCCAGTACTTC,CSAGTGLQETQYF
-,-,TRBV20-1,TRBJ2-7,TGCAGTTCTAAGCCCGGGACTGTATTCTACGAGCAGTACTTC,CSSKPGTVFYEQYF
TRBD2,few,TRBV12-3/TRBV12-4,TRBJ2-1,TGTGCCAGCAGTTTACGGCTAGCGGGAAACAATGAGCAGTTCTTC,CASSLRLAGNNEQFF
-,few,TRBV19,TRBJ2-7,TGTGCCAGTAGTAGAGGGGAACAACTCTCCTACGAGCAGTACTTC,CASSRGEQLSYEQYF
-,-,TRBV20-1,TRBJ2-7,TGCAGTTCTATCCACGCGGGCCAAACCCGGGAGCAGTACTTC,CSSIHAGQTREQYF
-,-,TRBV5-1,TRBJ2-7,TGCGCCAGCAGCTTGGGTGTGGAAGGAGGCGAGCAGTACTTC,CASSLGVEGGEQYF
TRBD1,many,TRBV6-1,TRBJ1-1,TGTGCCAGCAGTCCTACCTGGGGACAGGGGCCCCAAACTGAAGCTTTCTTT,CASSPTWGQGPQTEAFF
-,-,TRBV6-1,TRBJ2-7,TGTGCCAGCAGGTGGCCCCCTGGGCAGGTGATCATCGAGCAGTACTTC,CASRWPPGQVIIEQYF
TRBD1,many,TRBV6-1,TRBJ1-5,TGTGCCAGCAGTGAAAATCAGGGGGCTTATCAGCCCCAGCATTTT,CASSENQGAYQPQHF
-,once,TRBV2,TRBJ2-1,TGTGCCAGCAGTGAAGAGGTGGCCCTAAGGACCTACAATGAGCAGTTCTTC,CASSEEVALRTYNEQFF
-,few,TRBV6-5,TRBJ1-1,TGTGCCAGCAGTGACTCGGAGAACACTGAAGCTTTCTTT,CASSDSENTEAFF
-,-,TRBV20-1,TRBJ1-5,TGCAGTGCTAGAGATCCGGGGCCTAATCAGCCCCAGCATTTT,CSARDPGPNQPQHF
TRBD1,medium-sized,TRBV24-1,TRBJ1-2,TGTGCCACCAGTGCCGGGACAGGGGGTGGCTATGGCTACACCTTC,CATSAGTGGGYGYTF
-,-,TRBV5-4,TRBJ1-6,TGTACCAGCAGCTTGGGACGGGGGTTACATTCACCCCTCCACTTT,CTSSLGRGLHSPLHF
-,many,TRBV20-1,TRBJ1-1,TGCAGTGCTGCTCTTAACACTGAAGCTTTCTTT,CSAALNTEAFF
-,many,TRBV29-1,TRBJ2-2,TGCAGCGTTACTCGCACTAGTTCTATGGGGGAGCTGTTTTTT,CSVTRTSSMGELFF
TRBD2,-,TRBV20-1,TRBJ2-1,TGCAGTGCTAGATTTAGCGGGAGGGGCCGTGGGAATGAGCAGTTCTTC,CSARFSGRGRGNEQFF
-,medium-sized,TRBV19,TRBJ1-5,TGTGCCAGTAGTACCCAGGGTAGCAATCAGCCCCAGCATTTT,CASSTQGSNQPQHF
-,-,TRBV28,TRBJ2-3,TGTGCCAGCGGCGGACTATCGGCAGATACGCAGTATTTT,CASGGLSADTQYF
TRBD1,few,TRBV6-1,TRBJ1-2,TGTGCCAGCAGTGGGGGGACAGGGGTTGGCTATGGCTACACCTTC,CASSGGTGVGYGYTF
TRBD2,many,TRBV6-1,TRBJ2-1,TGTGCCAGCAGTCCGGGACTAGCAAAAGAGCAGTTCTTC,CASSPGLAKEQFF
-,many,TRBV19,TRBJ1-2,TGTGCCAGTAGTATAGGGCGTTTGAATAGCTACACCTTC,CASSIGRLNSYTF
-,many,TRBV5-5,TRBJ2-5,TGTGCCAGCAGCTTGGGACCCACCGCGGGAGAGACCCAGTACTTC,CASSLGPTAGETQYF
-,many,TRBV4-1,TRBJ2-3,TGCGCCAGCAGCCTCTCCTGGGACGGGGATACGCAGTATTTT,CASSLSWDGDTQYF
-,-,TRBV20-1,TRBJ1-1,TGCAGTGCTAGAGATCTCAGACAGACGAACACTGAAGCTTTCTTT,CSARDLRQTNTEAFF
-,-,TRBV3-1,TRBJ2-7,TGTGCCAGCAGCCAAGGCGTGCGGAGCTCCTACGAGCAGTACTTC,CASSQGVRSSYEQYF
TRBD2,many,TRBV28,TRBJ2-5,TGTGCCAGCAGTACCCCGACTAGCGGGAGAGAGACCCAGTACTTC,CASSTPTSGRETQYF
TRBD1,-,TRBV20-1,TRBJ2-2,TGCAGTGCTAGGGAGACAGGGAGACCCACCGGGGAGCTGTTTTTT,CSARETGRPTGELFF
TRBD2,medium-sized,TRBV28,TRBJ2-7,TGTGCCAGCAGTCCCCGGACTAGCGGCTCCTACGAGCAGTACTTC,CASSPRTSGSYEQYF
-,many,TRBV2,TRBJ2-1,TGTGCCAGCAGTGAGGACTACAATGGGCAGTTCTTC,CASSEDYNGQFF
-,many,TRBV6-1,TRBJ2-7,TGTGCCAGCAAACAGGCCATGGGCGAGCAGTACTTC,CASKQAMGEQYF
-,many,TRBV6-2/TRBV6-3,TRBJ1-5,TGTGCCAGCAGTACAGGGTATCAGCCCCAGCATTTT,CASSTGYQPQHF
TRBD2,many,TRBV2,TRBJ2-5,TGTGCCAGCCAGGACCAAAGCGGGAGTCAGACCCAGTACTTC,CASQDQSGSQTQYF
-,many,TRBV3-1,TRBJ1-4,TGTGCCAGCAGCCCCGGACAAGGGGCCGCAACTAATGAAAAACTGTTTTTT,CASSPGQGAATNEKLFF
-,-,TRBV5-1,TRBJ2-7,TGCGCCAGCAGCCCAGGGGACCTTTCCTACGAGCAGTACTTC,CASSPGDLSYEQYF
TRBD2,-,TRBV2,TRBJ2-1,TGTGCCAGCAGTTCCAGCGGGATCCTCGGATCCTACAATGAGCAGTTCTTC,CASSSSGILGSYNEQFF
-,medium-sized,TRBV6-1,TRBJ1-6,TGTGCCAGCACAAATGGGGACTCACCCCTCCACTTT,CASTNGDSPLHF
-,-,TRBV6-5,TRBJ1-4,TGTGACAACAGCGATACTAATGAAAAACTGTTTTTT,CDNSDTNEKLFF
-,-,TRBV15,TRBJ2-5,TGTGCCACCAGCATAGGTGGGGGGACCCAGTACTTC,CATSIGGGTQYF
-,many,TRBV3-1,TRBJ2-2,TGTGCCAGCAGCCATCCCATAGGACAGACGAACACCGGGGAGCTGTTTTTT,CASSHPIGQTNTGELFF